Listed below are T cell receptor beta chains from one sample, sequenced in a study of cytomegalovirus exposure and HLA in healthy donors. Assay used: immunoSEQ multiplex PCR; TCRdb lists only in-frame clones, some missing. Of approximately 260,000 clones listed, nearly 95% are singletons. What was sequenced was PBMCs. These TCRs come from a girl aged 2 to 9 in good health and CMV-seronegative. Both conserved end residues are part of each CDR3. A D gene is named only where the DNA matches it firmly. Only part of the rows carry a size: once, few, many, or a class if the clone is expanded.

CDR3	DNA	D	V	size	J
CASSLAGVTGELFF	TGTGCCAGCAGCTTGGCGGGGGTCACCGGGGAGCTGTTTTTT	TRBD2	TRBV7-7	-	TRBJ2-2
CASSADLGANQPQHF	TGTGCCAGCAGCGCGGATCTGGGGGCCAATCAGCCCCAGCATTTT	-	TRBV6-1	-	TRBJ1-5
CASSLTGRESTDTQYF	TGTGCCAGCAGCTTAACGGGGCGGGAGAGCACAGATACGCAGTATTTT	TRBD2	TRBV7-2	-	TRBJ2-3
CAWTFREGTEAFF	TGTGCCTGGACCTTCAGGGAGGGGACTGAAGCTTTCTTT	-	TRBV30	-	TRBJ1-1
CASRGGGNTEAFF	TGTGCCAGCAGGGGCGGGGGGAACACTGAAGCTTTCTTT	-	TRBV28	-	TRBJ1-1
CASSDPPPGQGGYEQYF	TGTGCCAGTAGCGATCCTCCACCGGGACAGGGAGGGTACGAGCAGTACTTC	TRBD1	TRBV19	-	TRBJ2-7
CSAPQGTEAFF	TGCAGTGCTCCTCAGGGCACTGAAGCTTTCTTT	-	TRBV20-1	-	TRBJ1-1
CASSHRISPLHF	TGTGCCAGCAGCCACAGGATTTCACCCCTCCACTTT	-	TRBV28	-	TRBJ1-6
CATSGQGQPQHF	TGTGCCACCAGCGGACAGGGTCAGCCCCAGCATTTT	TRBD1	TRBV15	-	TRBJ1-5
CAWSRTRKETQYF	TGTGCCTGGAGTAGAACTAGAAAAGAGACCCAGTACTTC	-	TRBV30	-	TRBJ2-5
CASSFPNSLNTEAFF	TGTGCCAGCAGCTTTCCCAACAGCTTGAACACTGAAGCTTTCTTT	-	TRBV5-4	-	TRBJ1-1
CASSSSWALTEAFF	TGTGCCAGCAGCTCTAGCTGGGCTCTGACTGAAGCTTTCTTT	-	TRBV9	-	TRBJ1-1
CASSLGQKNQPQHF	TGTGCCAGCAGCTTAGGGCAGAAAAATCAGCCCCAGCATTTT	-	TRBV11-2	once	TRBJ1-5
CASSVGQGTYNEQFF	TGTGCCAGCAGCGTAGGTCAGGGAACCTACAATGAGCAGTTCTTC	-	TRBV9	-	TRBJ2-1
CAISPDGLAAFF	TGTGCCATCAGTCCTGACGGACTGGCGGCTTTCTTT	-	TRBV10-3	-	TRBJ1-1
CASSLLLAGSTDTQYF	TGTGCCAGTAGTCTACTATTAGCGGGAAGCACAGATACGCAGTATTTT	TRBD2	TRBV19	-	TRBJ2-3
CASSEGTAMNTEAFF	TGTGCCAGCAGTGAAGGGACAGCTATGAACACTGAAGCTTTCTTT	-	TRBV6-1	-	TRBJ1-1
CASSARLGNSGDTQYF	TGTGCCAGCAGCGCCCGATTAGGCAACTCGGGTGATACGCAGTATTTT	-	TRBV7-6	once	TRBJ2-3
CASRNRGYEKLFF	TGTGCCAGTAGAAACAGGGGTTATGAAAAACTGTTTTTT	TRBD1	TRBV19	-	TRBJ1-4
CASSKGGEGIPGEHF	TGCGCCAGCAGCAAAGGTGGTGAGGGTATCCCGGGGGAGCATTTT	-	TRBV10-2	-	TRBJ1-5
CASSPSGVETQYF	TGTGCCAGCTCACCTAGCGGGGTAGAGACCCAGTACTTC	TRBD2	TRBV18	-	TRBJ2-5
CAWGTSVAEQYF	TGTGCCTGGGGGACTAGTGTCGCCGAGCAGTACTTC	TRBD2	TRBV30	-	TRBJ2-7
CASSLGWQGHSYEQYF	TGTGCCAGCAGCTTAGGTTGGCAGGGACATTCCTACGAGCAGTACTTC	-	TRBV11-3	-	TRBJ2-7
CSARDQAGYTF	TGCAGTGCTAGAGATCAAGCGGGCTACACCTTC	-	TRBV20-1	-	TRBJ1-2
CASSEALLSRTGTGRHGYTF	TGTGCCAGCAGTGAAGCGCTACTTTCGCGGACGGGGACAGGGCGTCATGGCTACACCTTC	TRBD1	TRBV6-1	-	TRBJ1-2
CASSYSSNEKLFF	TGTGCCAGCAGCTACTCGTCGAATGAAAAACTGTTTTTT	-	TRBV28	-	TRBJ1-4
CASSFVGEAAFF	TGTGCCAGCAGTTTCGTTGGAGAGGCAGCTTTCTTT	-	TRBV27	-	TRBJ1-1
CASSRTYTDTQYF	TGTGCCAGCAGTCGGACATACACAGATACGCAGTATTTT	-	TRBV6-4	-	TRBJ2-3
CASSLWSRGQSSYNEQFF	TGTGCCAGCAGCTTGTGGTCTAGAGGCCAGAGCTCCTACAATGAGCAGTTCTTC	-	TRBV5-6	once	TRBJ2-1
CAWSGTGGADTQYF	TGTGCCTGGAGCGGGACAGGGGGAGCAGATACGCAGTATTTT	TRBD1	TRBV30	-	TRBJ2-3
CASSQGEYQETQYF	TGTGCCAGCAGCCAGGGGGAGTACCAAGAGACCCAGTACTTC	TRBD1	TRBV7-9	-	TRBJ2-5
CASSSDRRLGNEQFF	TGTGCCAGCAGTTCGGACCGGAGGCTGGGGAATGAGCAGTTCTTC	-	TRBV6-6	-	TRBJ2-1
CAWIPAGTGQYNEQFF	TGTGCCTGGATCCCCGCCGGGACAGGGCAATACAATGAGCAGTTCTTC	TRBD1	TRBV30	-	TRBJ2-1
CATTGTGGTNEQFF	TGTGCCACCACCGGGACAGGGGGCACCAATGAGCAGTTCTTC	TRBD1	TRBV10-3	few	TRBJ2-1
CASTRSVADGYTF	TGTGCCAGCACCCGGAGTGTCGCGGATGGCTACACCTTC	-	TRBV6-5	-	TRBJ1-2
CASSPVPLKEGYTF	TGTGCCAGCTCACCGGTACCACTAAAGGAGGGCTACACCTTC	-	TRBV18	-	TRBJ1-2
CASSLDEASTGSYNEQFF	TGTGCCAGCAGCTTAGATGAGGCCTCCACGGGCTCCTACAATGAGCAGTTCTTC	-	TRBV11-2	-	TRBJ2-1
CASSPTTGNEQYF	TGTGCCAGCTCACCAACGACAGGTAACGAGCAGTACTTC	-	TRBV18	-	TRBJ2-7
CAWSVLRTSGADNEQFF	TGTGCCTGGAGTGTACTCAGGACTAGCGGGGCCGACAATGAGCAGTTCTTC	TRBD2	TRBV30	-	TRBJ2-1
CASSPSYSNQPQHF	TGTGCCAGCAGCCCCTCTTATAGCAATCAGCCCCAGCATTTT	-	TRBV5-6	-	TRBJ1-5
CASSSRGPGVTEAFF	TGTGCCAGCAGCTCGAGGGGCCCGGGGGTCACTGAAGCTTTCTTT	-	TRBV7-9	-	TRBJ1-1
CASSLGHSNEKLFF	TGTGCCAGCAGCCTTGGACACTCAAATGAAAAACTGTTTTTT	-	TRBV6-5	-	TRBJ1-4
CASSENRVTEKLFF	TGTGCCAGCAGTGAAAACAGGGTCACTGAAAAACTGTTTTTT	-	TRBV2	-	TRBJ1-4
CAWRAGGQGAGNEQFF	TGTGCCTGGAGGGCTGGGGGACAGGGGGCGGGCAATGAGCAGTTCTTC	TRBD1	TRBV30	once	TRBJ2-1
CATPRRQDYGYTF	TGTGCCACCCCTCGTAGACAGGACTATGGCTACACCTTC	-	TRBV7-9	once	TRBJ1-2